Listed below are T cell receptor beta chains from one sample, sequenced in a study of CD8 T cells in ankylosing spondylitis. TCRdb processed the 5' RACE reads anew with MiXCR; each CDR3 protein has one entry. The profile covers fewer than 250,000 distinct CDR3 sequences, with about 10% appearing a single time and 2.6% taken by the ten largest. Sample: blood, either unsorted or a sorted T cell fraction (not recorded which). These receptors all stem from a male donor with ankylosing spondylitis or in good health (not recorded which). Each CDR3 is given with its conserved first and last residue. A D gene is named only where the DNA matches it firmly. Only part of the rows carry a size: once, few, many, or a class if the clone is expanded.

TRBJ1-6 | few | TRBV28 | NA | CASSPPDRLNSPLHF | TGTGCCAGCAGTCCCCCTGACAGGCTGAATTCACCCCTCCACTTT
TRBJ1-5 | many | TRBV10-2 | TRBD1 | CASSELLGTDSNQPQHF | TGCGCCAGCAGTGAGCTTCTGGGGACAGATAGCAATCAGCCCCAGCATTTT
TRBJ2-1 | NA | TRBV4-2 | NA | CASSPGLFCWEQFF | TGTGCCAGCAGCCCCGGGCTCTTCTGCTGGGAGCAGTTCTTC
TRBJ2-3 | few | TRBV7-6 | NA | CASSHIGGRTDTQYF | TGTGCCAGCAGCCACATCGGTGGTCGCACAGATACGCAGTATTTT
TRBJ1-1 | many | TRBV5-1 | TRBD1 | CASSFASGTGIGGTEAFF | TGCGCCAGCAGCTTCGCCTCCGGGACAGGGATTGGGGGCACTGAAGCTTTCTTT
TRBJ2-7 | NA | TRBV27 | NA | CASSLSPRAHEQYF | TGTGCCAGCAGTTTATCGCCCAGGGCCCACGAGCAGTACTTC
TRBJ2-1 | many | TRBV3-1 | TRBD2 | CASSPGREKHSEQFF | TGTGCCAGCAGCCCGGGGAGGGAAAAGCACAGTGAGCAGTTCTTC
TRBJ2-5 | many | TRBV5-1 | TRBD2 | CASRYTSGSWAQYF | TGCGCCAGCAGATATACTAGCGGGTCCTGGGCCCAGTACTTC
TRBJ2-2 | NA | TRBV7-2 | NA | CASSLRGDRNTGELFF | TGTGCCAGCAGCTTAAGGGGGGACAGGAACACCGGGGAGCTGTTTTTT
TRBJ2-1 | NA | TRBV2 | NA | CARGREYNEQFF | TGTGCACGGGGGCGGGAATACAATGAGCAGTTCTTC
TRBJ2-7 | many | TRBV27 | NA | CASSLSLTYEQYF | TGTGCCAGCAGTTTGTCCCTGACCTACGAGCAGTACTTC
TRBJ2-7 | many | TRBV12-3/TRBV12-4 | NA | CASSPTHPDSYEQYF | TGTGCCAGCAGTCCGACACACCCGGATTCCTACGAGCAGTACTTC
TRBJ2-5 | many | TRBV15 | TRBD1 | CATSRGTGGAETQYF | TGTGCCACCAGCAGAGGGACAGGGGGCGCAGAGACCCAGTACTTC
TRBJ2-2 | many | TRBV25-1 | TRBD1 | CASGPNGQGTNTGELFF | TGTGCCAGCGGACCAAATGGACAGGGGACGAACACCGGGGAGCTGTTTTTT
TRBJ2-1 | many | TRBV2 | NA | CASSEALSDGEQFF | TGTGCCAGCAGTGAAGCGTTATCGGACGGTGAGCAGTTCTTC
TRBJ1-2 | many | TRBV20-1 | TRBD1 | CSAREGQALPFYGYTF | TGCAGTGCTAGAGAGGGACAGGCGTTACCATTCTATGGCTACACCTTC
TRBJ2-3 | many | TRBV5-1 | TRBD1 | CASSFRGLRADTQYF | TGCGCCAGCAGCTTTAGGGGGCTCCGAGCAGATACGCAGTATTTT
TRBJ2-5 | many | TRBV21-1 | NA | CASSQRGDPETQYF | TGTGCCAGCAGTCAAAGAGGGGACCCAGAGACCCAGTACTTC
TRBJ2-7 | many | TRBV5-1 | NA | CASSLTSYEQYF | TGCGCCAGCAGCTTGACGTCCTACGAGCAGTACTTC
TRBJ2-1 | many | TRBV27 | TRBD1 | CASSLEVRTGGYNEQFF | TGTGCCAGCAGTTTGGAGGTCCGGACAGGGGGCTACAATGAGCAGTTCTTC
TRBJ2-3 | few | TRBV7-9 | NA | CASSPTTTPADTQYF | TGTGCCAGCAGCCCGACTACTACCCCGGCAGATACGCAGTATTTT
TRBJ2-5 | many | TRBV29-1 | NA | CSVKSRRAQETQYF | TGCAGCGTTAAGTCGCGGCGGGCGCAAGAGACCCAGTACTTC
TRBJ1-4 | many | TRBV5-1 | TRBD1 | CASSSAGTGVRIANEKLFF | TGCGCCAGCAGCTCCGCCGGGACAGGGGTGAGGATCGCTAATGAAAAACTGTTTTTT
TRBJ2-2 | many | TRBV6-1 | TRBD2 | CASTGAGGPDTGELFF | TGTGCCAGCACGGGAGCGGGAGGGCCGGACACCGGGGAGCTGTTTTTT
TRBJ1-5 | NA | TRBV6-5 | NA | CASSFPGVLQPQHF | TGTGCCAGCAGTTTTCCGGGGGTCCTTCAGCCCCAGCATTTT
TRBJ2-2 | many | TRBV24-1 | TRBD2 | CATSEAGTTNTGELFF | TGTGCCACCAGTGAGGCCGGGACTACGAACACCGGGGAGCTGTTTTTT
TRBJ2-7 | many | TRBV20-1 | NA | CSARAGQYSYEQYF | TGCAGTGCTAGAGCCGGACAATACTCCTACGAGCAGTACTTC
TRBJ2-2 | NA | TRBV5-4 | NA | CASSSGRNTGELFF | TGTGCCAGCAGCTCCGGGAGAAACACCGGGGAGCTGTTTTTT
TRBJ1-2 | NA | TRBV6-1 | NA | CASRAGLRYGYTF | TGTGCCAGCAGAGCGGGACTCCGCTATGGCTACACCTTC
TRBJ2-7 | many | TRBV20-1 | TRBD1 | CSVSRGTESSYEQYF | TGCAGTGTCTCTAGGGGGACAGAGAGCTCCTACGAGCAGTACTTC
TRBJ1-6 | many | TRBV25-1 | TRBD1 | CASSRDSIPSYNSPLHF | TGTGCCAGCAGCCGGGACAGTATACCCTCCTATAATTCACCCCTCCACTTT
TRBJ2-2 | many | TRBV5-1 | NA | CASSRQGGADTGELFF | TGCGCCAGCAGCCGGCAAGGGGGGGCCGACACCGGGGAGCTGTTTTTT
TRBJ2-5 | many | TRBV5-1 | TRBD1 | CASSLTGGEETQYF | TGCGCCAGCAGCTTGACAGGGGGCGAGGAGACCCAGTACTTC
TRBJ1-2 | once | TRBV18 | NA | CASSSGQTLLNGYTF | TGTGCCAGCTCATCGGGACAAACTTTATTAAATGGCTACACCTTC
TRBJ2-1 | NA | TRBV7-2 | TRBD2 | CASSPWEGNKFF | TGTGCCAGCAGCCCTTGGGAGGGGAATAAGTTCTTC
TRBJ2-7 | many | TRBV5-1 | NA | CASSPGPGNEQYF | TGCGCCAGCAGCCCCGGTCCCGGCAACGAGCAGTACTTC
TRBJ1-1 | many | TRBV5-1 | NA | CASSLDSSNTEAFF | TGCGCCAGCAGCTTGGACAGTTCGAACACTGAAGCTTTCTTT
TRBJ2-2 | many | TRBV15 | NA | CATSSDYDYSNTGELFF | TGTGCCACCAGCAGTGACTATGACTATTCTAACACCGGGGAGCTGTTTTTT
TRBJ2-7 | once | TRBV7-9 | TRBD1 | CASSKDRNSYEQYF | TGTGCCAGCAGCAAGGACAGGAACTCCTACGAGCAGTACTTC
TRBJ2-1 | many | TRBV5-1 | NA | CASSFLDGHNEQFF | TGCGCCAGCAGCTTCCTGGACGGACACAATGAGCAGTTCTTC
TRBJ2-1 | few | TRBV20-1 | NA | CSAKRGGGADEQFF | TGCAGTGCTAAGCGTGGTGGGGGGGCCGATGAGCAGTTCTTC
TRBJ2-1 | NA | TRBV10-3 | NA | CAISGDREQFF | TGTGCCATCAGTGGGGACCGGGAGCAGTTCTTC
TRBJ2-1 | many | TRBV20-1 | NA | CSARDPGSHSYNEQFF | TGCAGTGCTAGGGACCCCGGGAGCCACTCCTACAATGAGCAGTTCTTC
TRBJ2-5 | NA | TRBV5-1 | NA | CASSLGLGDLETQYF | TGCGCCAGCAGCTTGGGTCTCGGGGATCTCGAGACCCAGTACTTC
TRBJ2-7 | many | TRBV3-1 | NA | CASSQRLAYEQYF | TGTGCCAGCAGCCAGAGACTAGCCTACGAGCAGTACTTC
TRBJ2-3 | many | TRBV20-1 | TRBD1 | CSARDRDTTDTQYF | TGCAGTGCTCGGGACAGGGATACCACAGATACGCAGTATTTT
TRBJ2-7 | many | TRBV20-1 | NA | CSARDPNSYEQYF | TGCAGTGCGCGGGACCCGAACTCCTACGAGCAGTACTTC
TRBJ1-5 | many | TRBV14 | TRBD1 | CASSRSGGDQPQHF | TGTGCCAGCAGCCGCTCAGGGGGCGATCAGCCCCAGCATTTT
TRBJ2-7 | NA | TRBV13 | NA | CASSLSGVDEQYF | TGTGCCAGCAGCTTATCGGGGGTCGACGAGCAGTACTTC
TRBJ1-2 | NA | TRBV7-2 | NA | CASSLDGGSYGYTF | TGTGCCAGCAGCTTAGACGGGGGAAGCTATGGCTACACCTTC
TRBJ1-1 | NA | TRBV6-1 | NA | CASSTIQGSGTEAFF | TGTGCCAGCAGTACGATTCAGGGGTCTGGGACTGAAGCTTTCTTT
TRBJ2-1 | many | TRBV5-1 | NA | CASSPGQHEQFF | TGCGCCAGCAGCCCCGGACAGCATGAGCAGTTCTTC
TRBJ2-7 | many | TRBV14 | TRBD1 | CASSPPGTGVYEQYF | TGTGCCAGCAGCCCCCCCGGGACAGGGGTCTACGAGCAGTACTTC
TRBJ2-7 | many | TRBV4-1 | TRBD1 | CASRQGVQPYEQYF | TGCGCCAGCCGCCAGGGGGTCCAGCCCTACGAGCAGTACTTC
TRBJ1-1 | many | TRBV5-1 | NA | CASSPAPQGVTEAFF | TGCGCCAGCAGCCCTGCCCCCCAGGGAGTGACTGAAGCTTTCTTT
TRBJ2-2 | NA | TRBV5-1 | NA | CASSLDQPANTGELFF | TGCGCCAGCAGCTTGGATCAGCCCGCGAACACCGGGGAGCTGTTTTTT
TRBJ1-2 | many | TRBV5-1 | NA | CASSPEMETNYGYTF | TGCGCCAGCAGCCCAGAAATGGAAACTAACTATGGCTACACCTTC
TRBJ2-1 | many | TRBV5-1 | NA | CASSLEGATYNEQFF | TGCGCCAGCAGCTTGGAAGGGGCCACTTACAATGAGCAGTTCTTC
TRBJ2-7 | many | TRBV3-1 | NA | CASSQKPGRATGGYEQYF | TGTGCCAGCAGCCAAAAACCGGGCAGGGCCACCGGTGGTTACGAGCAGTACTTC
TRBJ1-3 | many | TRBV7-9 | NA | CASSSPRAGEATIYF | TGTGCCAGCAGCTCCCCCCGGGCCGGTGAAGCCACCATATATTTT